This TCR beta chain was sequenced in a study of blood T cell repertoires in COVID-19. Study overall: Sites in the United States, Italy and Spain provided acute and convalescent COVID-19 samples. From T cells, B-cell-depleted T cells, or PBMCs came the material, which was cDNA or gDNA.

With 4 bases removed from V and 4 bases from J, the gap between germline ends came to 16 bases. CDR3 length: 15 residues. In the source study's methods: Scientists estimated how many nucleated cells there were by amplifying reference gene primers. Assay used: immunoSEQ multiplex PCR; TCRdb lists only in-frame clones, some missing. For V, J and clone size, that table is used; D and trimming come from the DNA. The table includes roughly 200,000 clones, around 82% detected once. The chain has TRBV23-1 and TRBJ1-2; D is possibly TRBD1 (5 bases). TRBV23-1 counts as an open reading frame of uncertain function. Sequenced material: peripheral blood. The source of this sequence is a man aged 35 to 55 with active or convalescent COVID-19. The CDR3 nucleotides are TGCGCCAGCAGTCGCATCCGCGGGGCATTCTATGGCTACACCTTC. Amino acids: CASSRIRGAFYGYTF.